The 26 T cell receptor beta chains below all came from one sample that was sequenced in a study of early T cells in non-severe SARS-CoV-2 infection. TCRdb ran MiXCR on the 5' RACE reads and lists one entry per CDR3 protein. This table has roughly 34,000 distinct CDR3 sequences, roughly 4% appearing once. Sequenced sample: whole blood. These receptors came from an adult who was a healthcare worker with PCR-confirmed SARS-CoV-2 infection or an uninfected control (not recorded which).

This clonotype has a count of ten or more. J is TRBJ2-1 and V is TRBV5-5; no firm D call. V lost 3 bases, J lost 12 bases, and 16 bases lay in between. Germline values: CDR1 SGHKS, CDR2 YYEKEE (reference sequence). CDR3 length equals 13 residues. The CDR3 is CASSSIGMGPQFF. Written as DNA, the CDR3 is TGTGCCAGCAGCTCGATTGGCATGGGCCCGCAGTTCTTC. The full variable domain, its missing parts supplied by reference TRBV5-5 and TRBJ2-1, is DAGVTQSPTHLIKTRGQQVTLRCSPISGHKSVSWYQQVLGQGPQFIFQYYEKEERGRGNFPDRFSARQFPNYSSELNVNALLLGDSALYLCASSSIGMGPQFFGPGTRLTVL.

The V gene is TRBV5-1, the J gene TRBJ2-2; TRBD2 matches 10 bases. Germline-derived CDR1 and CDR2 are SGHRS and YFSETQ. Unmatched junction bases numbered 6, after V lost 0 bases and J lost 7 bases. This CDR3 comprises 16 residues. The CDR3 region has the DNA TGCGCCAGCAGCTTGGGGCTAGCGGGAGAAGACGGGGAGCTGTTTTTT. This translates into CASSLGLAGEDGELFF.

This clonotype was counted at least ten times. CDR3 DNA sequence: TGCAGTGCTAGAGGGGGCAGCGATTCACCCCTCCACTTT. Amino acid sequence: CSARGGSDSPLHF. The J gene is TRBJ1-6, the V gene TRBV20-1; D is perhaps TRBD1 (5 bases). This CDR3 has 13 residues. V lost 1 base and J lost 8, with 9 bases in between. Germline assignment: CDR1 DFQATT and CDR2 SNEGSKA (reference sequence).

This clonotype was counted ten times or more. The chain is built from TRBV10-3 and TRBJ2-1, with 9 bases aligning to TRBD2. V lost 4 bases to trimming and J lost 7 bases; unmatched junction nucleotides: 5. The CDR3 is 14 residues long. Germline-derived CDR1 and CDR2 are ENHRY and SYGVKD. The CDR3 here is CAISGGSGGNEQFF. CDR3 nucleotide sequence: TGTGCCATCAGTGGGGGTAGCGGGGGTAATGAGCAGTTCTTC.

This clonotype was counted many times. The V call is TRBV27, the J call TRBJ1-1; the D gene is possibly TRBD1 (6 bases). Germline V CDR1 and CDR2: MNHEY, SMNVEV (reference sequence). The CDR3 contains 15 residues. V lost 5 bases, J lost 1 base, and 14 bases lay in between. The CDR3 DNA reads as TGTGCCAGCAGTGTCTCCACAGGGCGGAACACTGAAGCTTTCTTT. As protein: CASSVSTGRNTEAFF.

This clonotype was observed at least ten times. The CDR3 bases are TGTGCCAGCAGCTTAGTCAGCGGGGGGGTCACAGATACGCAGTATTTT. It codes for CASSLVSGGVTDTQYF. V is TRBV7-2 and J is TRBJ2-3; 10 nucleotides line up with TRBD2. This CDR3 region has 16 residues. Germline CDR1 reads SGHTA; CDR2 reads FQGNSA. The V and J ends lost 1 base and 2 bases, in that order; junction bases with no gene match: 3.

This clonotype was seen ten or more times. CDR3 protein: CASSHRGPEQYF. The CDR3 DNA is TGTGCCAGCAGTCACAGGGGCCCCGAGCAGTACTTC. The chain couples TRBV28 to TRBJ2-7, with 7 bases aligning to TRBD1. This CDR3 has 12 residues. Trimming cost V 5 bases and J 6 bases; bases outside gene matches: 4. Germline-derived CDR1 and CDR2 are MDHEN and SYDVKM. The whole variable domain, filled in from reference TRBV28 and TRBJ2-7, reads DVKVTQSSRYLVKRTGEKVFLECVQDMDHENMFWYRQDPGLGLRLIYFSYDVKMKEKGDIPEGYSVSREKKERFSLILESASTNQTSMYLCASSHRGPEQYFGPGTRLTVT.

There are a few counts of this clonotype. This chain links TRBV20-1 with TRBJ2-1; TRBD2 aligns across 11 bases. Germline V CDR1 and CDR2: DFQATT, SNEGSKA (reference sequence). CDR3 size: 13 residues. CDR3 DNA sequence: TGCAGCGTAGCGGGAGGGAGATACAATGAGCAGTTCTTC. Amino acids: CSVAGGRYNEQFF.

This clonotype was counted at least ten times. V usage is TRBV7-9 and J usage is TRBJ2-1; D is uncertain. The CDR3 runs to 13 residues. The germline CDR1 and CDR2 sequences are SEHNR and FQNEAQ (reference sequence). Trimming removed 4 bases at V and 2 bases at J, with 6 bases between. This CDR3 reads CASSSSPYNEQFF. Written as DNA, the CDR3 is TGTGCCAGCAGCTCTTCACCCTACAATGAGCAGTTCTTC.

This clonotype was recorded many times. This chain joins TRBV18 and TRBJ1-4; no clear D. This CDR3 is 14 amino acids long. V was shortened by 3 bases and J by 4 bases, with 9 bases between the two germline ends. Germline-derived CDR1 and CDR2 are KGHSH and LQKENI. In nucleotides, the CDR3 is TGTGCCAGCTCACCCGACGGACTTAATGAAAAACTGTTTTTT. Its protein is CASSPDGLNEKLFF.

The table lists this clonotype with many counts. This chain uses TRBV19 with TRBJ1-1; 8 nucleotides align to TRBD1. The CDR3 covers 14 residues. Germline trimming cut 5 bases from V and 5 bases from J; bases unmatched to any gene: 7. In germline, CDR1 is LNHDA, CDR2 SQIVND (reference sequence). The DNA for the CDR3 is TGTGCCAGTAGTTTAACCAGGGGGCGGACTGAAGCTTTCTTT. This codes for CASSLTRGRTEAFF.

This clonotype occurred many times. The rearrangement uses TRBV7-8 and TRBJ1-1; D not resolved. The V end was cut by 6 bases, the J end by 10 bases, with 18 bases between. The germline gives CDR1 SGHVS, CDR2 FQNEAQ. CDR3 size: 13 residues. The CDR3 bases are TGTGCCAGCAGTCAAGGACCGCCCATGGGAGCTTTCTTT. Translated: CASSQGPPMGAFF.

This clonotype was counted between two and nine times. The rearrangement links TRBV7-9 to TRBJ1-6, with D possibly being TRBD1 (5 bases). V lost 5 bases, J lost 4 bases, and 9 bases lay in between. CDR3 length: 14 amino acids. Germline values: CDR1 SEHNR, CDR2 FQNEAQ (reference sequence). The CDR3: CASSEDTYNSPLHF. The DNA for the CDR3 is TGTGCCAGCAGCGAGGACACTTATAATTCACCCCTCCACTTT. Variable domain in full (rest from reference TRBV7-9 and TRBJ1-6): DTGVSQNPRHKITKRGQNVTFRCDPISEHNRLYWYRQTLGQGPEFLTYFQNEAQLEKSRLLSDRFSAERPKGSFSTLEIQRTEQGDSAMYLCASSEDTYNSPLHFGNGTRLTVT.

This clonotype was counted ten times or more. The chain joins TRBV19 to TRBJ2-7; perhaps TRBD1 as D (7 bases). The CDR3 sequence is 11 residues long. CDR1 and CDR2 (germline): LNHDA, SQIVND (reference sequence). The CDR3 DNA follows: TGTGCAACCCAGGGGGGTCGCGAGCAGTACTTC. Protein: CATQGGREQYF.

This clonotype was seen many times. The V gene is TRBV28, the J gene TRBJ2-7; 7 bases fit TRBD1. The J segment lost 0 bases and the V segment lost 5 bases, leaving 4 bases of the junction unmatched. The germline V gene has CDR1 MDHEN and CDR2 SYDVKM. The length of the CDR3 is 14 residues. CDR3 nucleotide sequence: TGTGCCAGCAGTCCAGGGACAGTCTCCTACGAGCAGTACTTC. Protein product: CASSPGTVSYEQYF.

CDR3 nucleotides: TGTGCCAGTATCGACTACGCTAGGGGCATTCAGTACTTC. Amino acids: CASIDYARGIQYF. V is TRBV19 and J is TRBJ2-4; perhaps D is TRBD1 or TRBD2 (5 bases each). This CDR3 region has 13 residues. V was pared by 7 bases and J by 9 bases, with 16 bases between. Germline loops: CDR1 LNHDA, CDR2 SQIVND (reference sequence).

This clonotype has ten or more counts. The rearrangement uses TRBV24-1 and TRBJ1-5; TRBD1 agrees at 9 bases. Germline V gene lookup returns CDR1 KGHDR and CDR2 SFDVKD. Unmatched junction bases numbered 7, after V lost 2 bases and J lost 0 bases. CDR3 length equals 18 residues. CDR3 protein: CATSDSLTGGYSNQPQHF. In nucleotides, the CDR3 is TGTGCCACCAGTGATTCATTGACAGGGGGTTATAGCAATCAGCCCCAGCATTTT.

The rearrangement joins TRBV18 to TRBJ1-1, with D maybe TRBD1 (6 bases). Between the trimmed V and J ends, which lost 1 base and 3 bases, there was a span of 12 bases. CDR3 size: 15 residues. CDR1 is KGHSH, CDR2 LQKENI, per germline. The DNA of the CDR3 is TGTGCCAGCTCACCACGGGGGGCTGAGGACACTGAAGCTTTCTTT. Encoded protein: CASSPRGAEDTEAFF.

There are many counts of this clonotype. The V and J genes are TRBV7-6 and TRBJ2-7; 10 nucleotides align to TRBD1. Trimming at V came to 3 bases and at J to 4 bases, leaving 9 bases not matched to a gene. Germline V gene sequence: CDR1 SGHVS, CDR2 FNYEAQ. The CDR3 contains 16 residues. The CDR3 sequence is CASSFGKRTGGYEQYF. Written as DNA, the CDR3 is TGTGCCAGCAGCTTCGGGAAGCGGACAGGGGGATACGAGCAGTACTTC.

This clonotype was observed many times. The rearrangement links TRBV20-1 to TRBJ1-5, with a possible D match to TRBD1 (6 bases). CDR3 length: 14 amino acids. Germline V CDR1 and CDR2: DFQATT, SNEGSKA (reference sequence). V lost 5 bases to trimming and J lost 6 bases, with 17 bases between them. CDR3 nucleotides: TGCAGTGCTTGGGACAACCGCCCTCTTCAGCCCCAGCATTTT. It codes for CSAWDNRPLQPQHF.

This clonotype was seen ten or more times. CDR3 loop: CASSSPSGTGANVLTF. The CDR3 DNA reads as TGTGCCAGCAGTTCCCCCTCGGGAACTGGGGCCAACGTCCTGACTTTC. The chain employs TRBV27 and TRBJ2-6, with D perhaps matching TRBD2 (5 bases). The CDR3 length is 16 residues. Per germline, CDR1 MNHEY and CDR2 SMNVEV (reference sequence). The V and J ends lost 4 bases and 2 bases respectively, with 12 bases between them.

The rearrangement uses TRBV7-9 and TRBJ2-3; D call uncertain. V was pared by 2 bases and J by 1 base, with 10 bases between. The CDR3 extends over 15 amino acids. Germline V gene data show CDR1 as SEHNR and CDR2 as FQNEAQ (reference sequence). CDR3 residues: CASSLSESGTDTQYF. DNA of the CDR3: TGTGCCAGCAGCTTAAGTGAGTCGGGCACAGATACGCAGTATTTT.

In this sample, this clonotype turned up many times. V is TRBV5-6 and J is TRBJ2-1; TRBD1 aligns across 7 bases. Germline CDR1 and CDR2: SGHDT and YYEEEE. The CDR3 runs to 16 residues. The ends lost 2 bases at V and 1 base at J; junction bases unmatched: 6. CDR3 nucleotide sequence: TGTGCCAGCAGCTTCCCTCCGGGACAGTCCTACAATGAGCAGTTCTTC. The encoded protein is CASSFPPGQSYNEQFF.

The chain has TRBV6-6 and TRBJ2-2; D may match TRBD1 or TRBD2 (5 bases each). With 7 bases removed from V and 1 base from J, the gap between germline ends came to 13 bases. The CDR3 has 15 residues. CDR1 MNHNY and CDR2 SVGAGI come from the germline V gene (reference sequence). The CDR3: CASTLVGGNTGELFF. The DNA for the CDR3 is TGTGCCAGCACTCTGGTTGGGGGGAACACCGGGGAGCTGTTTTTT.

This clonotype came up many times. The CDR3 DNA reads as TGCAGCGTTGAAGAAGTGTACAGGGAGAACACCGGGGAGCTGTTTTTT. Its translation: CSVEEVYRENTGELFF. This chain uses TRBV29-1 with TRBJ2-2, with D possibly matching TRBD1 (6 bases). The V end lost 0 bases, the J end lost 1 base, and 12 bases lay between the germline ends. The CDR3 is 16 amino acids. Germline V gives CDR1 SQVTM, CDR2 ANQGSEA.

This clonotype showed up many times. V and J are TRBV7-2 and TRBJ2-3; D is ambiguous. With 2 bases removed from V and 1 base from J, the gap between germline ends came to 13 bases. CDR3 size: 16 residues. Germline CDR1 SGHTA, CDR2 FQGNSA. Written as DNA, the CDR3 is TGTGCCAGCAGCTTAATAGTTCAGTCTGGCACAGATACGCAGTATTTT. This codes for CASSLIVQSGTDTQYF.